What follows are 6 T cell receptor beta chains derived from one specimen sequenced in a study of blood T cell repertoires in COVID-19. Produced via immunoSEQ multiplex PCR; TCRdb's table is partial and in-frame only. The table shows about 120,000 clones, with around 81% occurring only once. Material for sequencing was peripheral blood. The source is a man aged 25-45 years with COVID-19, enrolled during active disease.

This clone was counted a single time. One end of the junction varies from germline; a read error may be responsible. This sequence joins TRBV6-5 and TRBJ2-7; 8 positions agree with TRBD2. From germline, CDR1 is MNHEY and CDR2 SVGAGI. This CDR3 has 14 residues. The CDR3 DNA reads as TGTGCCAGTGCCCCGGGGGGGGTAGCGGGCAGTGGAATATTC. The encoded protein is CASAPGGVAGSGIF.

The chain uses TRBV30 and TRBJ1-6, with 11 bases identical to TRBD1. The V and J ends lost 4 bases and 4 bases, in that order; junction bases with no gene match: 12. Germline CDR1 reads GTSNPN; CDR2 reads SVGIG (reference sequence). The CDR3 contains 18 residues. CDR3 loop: CAWMKGQGAKKYNSPLHF. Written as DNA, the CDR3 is TGTGCCTGGATGAAAGGACAGGGGGCTAAGAAGTATAATTCACCCCTCCACTTT.

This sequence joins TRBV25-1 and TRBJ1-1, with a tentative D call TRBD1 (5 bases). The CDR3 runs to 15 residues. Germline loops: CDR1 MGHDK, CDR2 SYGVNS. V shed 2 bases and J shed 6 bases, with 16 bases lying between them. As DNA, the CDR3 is TGTGCCAGCAGTGAAGGGCCGGGACTTAAGGCTGAAGCTTTCTTT. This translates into CASSEGPGLKAEAFF.

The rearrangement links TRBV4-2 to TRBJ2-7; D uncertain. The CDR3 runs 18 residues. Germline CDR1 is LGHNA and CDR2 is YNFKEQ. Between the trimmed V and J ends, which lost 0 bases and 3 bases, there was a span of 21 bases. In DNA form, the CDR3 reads TGTGCCAGCAGCCAAGAAGGCGCCGAAAAAGCCACGGGCTACGAGCAGTACTTC. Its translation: CASSQEGAEKATGYEQYF.

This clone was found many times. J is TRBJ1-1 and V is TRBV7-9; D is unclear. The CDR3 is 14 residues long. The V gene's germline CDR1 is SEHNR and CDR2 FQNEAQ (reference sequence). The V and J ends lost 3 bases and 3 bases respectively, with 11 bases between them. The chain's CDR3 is CASSLGWRDTEAFF. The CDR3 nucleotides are TGTGCCAGCAGCTTGGGGTGGAGGGACACTGAAGCTTTCTTT.

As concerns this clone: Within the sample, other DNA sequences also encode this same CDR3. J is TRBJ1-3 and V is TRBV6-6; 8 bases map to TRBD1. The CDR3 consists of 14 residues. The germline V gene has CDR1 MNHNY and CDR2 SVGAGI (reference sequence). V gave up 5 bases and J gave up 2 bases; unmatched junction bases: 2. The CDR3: CASSRQGPGNTIYF. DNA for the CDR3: TGTGCCAGCAGTAGACAGGGGCCTGGAAACACCATATATTTT.